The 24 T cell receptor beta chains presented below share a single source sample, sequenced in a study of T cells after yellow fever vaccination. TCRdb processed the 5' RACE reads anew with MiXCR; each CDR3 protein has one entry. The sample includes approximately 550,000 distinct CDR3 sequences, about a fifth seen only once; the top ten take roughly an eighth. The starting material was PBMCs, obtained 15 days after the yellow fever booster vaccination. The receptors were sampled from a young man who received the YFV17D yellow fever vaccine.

CDR3 sequence reads: CASSPRDRFSNTEAFF. CDR3 sequence (DNA): TGTGCCAGCAGTCCCCGTGACAGATTCTCGAACACTGAAGCTTTCTTT. The chain carries TRBV12-3 or TRBV12-4 and TRBJ1-1, with TRBD1 as a possible D gene (5 bases). Trimming took off 5 bases at V and 1 base at J, with 17 bases between the two ends. This CDR3 is 16 amino acids long.

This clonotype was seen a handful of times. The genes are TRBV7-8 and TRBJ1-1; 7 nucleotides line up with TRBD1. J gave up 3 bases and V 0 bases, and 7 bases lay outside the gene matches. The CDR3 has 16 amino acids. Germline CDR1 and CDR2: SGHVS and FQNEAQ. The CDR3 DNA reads TGTGCCAGCAGCTTAGCTCCCCACAGGGGCGACACTGAAGCTTTCTTT. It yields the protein CASSLAPHRGDTEAFF.

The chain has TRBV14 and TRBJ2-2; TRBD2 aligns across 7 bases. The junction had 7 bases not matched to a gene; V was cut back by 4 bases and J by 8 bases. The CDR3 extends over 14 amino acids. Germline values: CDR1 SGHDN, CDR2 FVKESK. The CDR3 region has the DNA TGTGCCAGCAGCCCCCAGCGGGAAAGGGGGGAGCTGTTTTTT. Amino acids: CASSPQRERGELFF.

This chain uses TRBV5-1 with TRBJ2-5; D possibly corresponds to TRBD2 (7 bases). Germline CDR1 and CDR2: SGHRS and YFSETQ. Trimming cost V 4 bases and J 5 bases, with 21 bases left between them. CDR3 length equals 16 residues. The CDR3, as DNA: TGCGCCAGCAGCGGCGGGGCGGGGGCGCTTGGGGAGACCCAGTACTTC. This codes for CASSGGAGALGETQYF.

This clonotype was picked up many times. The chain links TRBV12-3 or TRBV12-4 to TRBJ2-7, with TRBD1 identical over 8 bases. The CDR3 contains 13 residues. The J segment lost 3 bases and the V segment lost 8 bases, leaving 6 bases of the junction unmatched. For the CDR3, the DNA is TGTGCCAGCGGACAGGGTAAGGGCTACGAGCAGTACTTC. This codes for CASGQGKGYEQYF.

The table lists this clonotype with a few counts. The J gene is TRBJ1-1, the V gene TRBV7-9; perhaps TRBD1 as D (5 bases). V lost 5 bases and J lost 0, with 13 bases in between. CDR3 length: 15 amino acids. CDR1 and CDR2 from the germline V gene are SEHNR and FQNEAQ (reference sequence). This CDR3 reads CASSGRTSMNTEAFF. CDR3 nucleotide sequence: TGTGCCAGCAGCGGTCGGACATCCATGAACACTGAAGCTTTCTTT.

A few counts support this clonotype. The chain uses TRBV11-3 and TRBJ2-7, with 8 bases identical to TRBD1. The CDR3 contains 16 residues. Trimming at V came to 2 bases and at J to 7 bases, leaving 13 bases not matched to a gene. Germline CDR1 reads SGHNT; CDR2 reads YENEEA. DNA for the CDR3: TGTGCCAGCAGCTTACTGGACAGGGCCCCATCTCGGGAGCAGTACTTC. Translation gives CASSLLDRAPSREQYF.

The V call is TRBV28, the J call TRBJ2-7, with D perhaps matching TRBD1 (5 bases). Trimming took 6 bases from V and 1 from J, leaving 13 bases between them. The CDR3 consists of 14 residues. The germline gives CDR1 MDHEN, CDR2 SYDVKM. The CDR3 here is CASRAKKGSYEQYF. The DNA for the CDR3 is TGTGCCAGCAGGGCCAAAAAGGGGTCCTACGAGCAGTACTTC.

This CDR3 reads CASSVAVTTNYGYTF. CDR3 DNA: TGTGCCAGCAGCGTAGCTGTGACGACTAACTATGGCTACACCTTC. V usage is TRBV9 and J usage is TRBJ1-2; D gene unclear. CDR1 and CDR2 (germline): SGDLS, YYNGEE. With 0 bases removed from V and 0 bases from J, the gap between germline ends came to 9 bases. CDR3 length: 15 amino acids. Supplemented by reference TRBV9 and TRBJ1-2, the full variable domain reads DSGVTQTPKHLITATGQRVTLRCSPRSGDLSVYWYQQSLDQGLQFLIQYYNGEERAKGNILERFSAQQFPDLHSELNLSSLELGDSALYFCASSVAVTTNYGYTFGSGTRLTVV.

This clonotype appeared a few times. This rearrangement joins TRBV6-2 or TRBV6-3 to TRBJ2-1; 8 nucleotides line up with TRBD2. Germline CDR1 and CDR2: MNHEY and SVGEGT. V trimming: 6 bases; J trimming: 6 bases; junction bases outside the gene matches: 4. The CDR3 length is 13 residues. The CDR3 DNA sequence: TGTGCCAGCAGACCACTAGCGGTCAATGAGCAGTTCTTC. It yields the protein CASRPLAVNEQFF.

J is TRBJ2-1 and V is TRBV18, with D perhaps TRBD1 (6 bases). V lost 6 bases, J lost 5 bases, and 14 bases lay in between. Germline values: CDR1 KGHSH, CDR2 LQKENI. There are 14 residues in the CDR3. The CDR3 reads CASSVTGLHNEQFF. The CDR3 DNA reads TGTGCCAGCTCGGTTACAGGGCTCCACAATGAGCAGTTCTTC.

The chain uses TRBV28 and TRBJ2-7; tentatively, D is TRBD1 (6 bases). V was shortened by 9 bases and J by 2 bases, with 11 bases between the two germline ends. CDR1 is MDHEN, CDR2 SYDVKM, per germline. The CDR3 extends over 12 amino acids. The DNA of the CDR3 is TGTGCCAGTAGGACAGCTCCCTACGAGCAGTACTTC. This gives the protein CASRTAPYEQYF.

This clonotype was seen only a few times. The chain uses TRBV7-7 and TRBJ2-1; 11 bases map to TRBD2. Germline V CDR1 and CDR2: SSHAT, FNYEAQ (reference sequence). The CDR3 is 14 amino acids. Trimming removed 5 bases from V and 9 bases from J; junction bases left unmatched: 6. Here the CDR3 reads CASSHSGRVSEQFF. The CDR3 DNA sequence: TGTGCCAGCAGCCATAGCGGGAGGGTCAGTGAGCAGTTCTTC.

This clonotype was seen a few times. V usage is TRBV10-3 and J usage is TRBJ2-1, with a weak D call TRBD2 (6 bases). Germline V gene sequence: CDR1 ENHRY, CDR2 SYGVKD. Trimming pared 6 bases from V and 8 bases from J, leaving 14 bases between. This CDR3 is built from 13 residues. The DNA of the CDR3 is TGTGCCATCAGCCGGGACTCGACCGATGAGCAGTTCTTC. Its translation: CAISRDSTDEQFF.

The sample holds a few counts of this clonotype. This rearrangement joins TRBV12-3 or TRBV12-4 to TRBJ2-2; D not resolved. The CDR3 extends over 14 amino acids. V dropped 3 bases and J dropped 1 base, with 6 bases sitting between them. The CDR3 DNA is TGTGCCAGCAGTTTGATAGGGAACACCGGGGAGCTGTTTTTT. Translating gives CASSLIGNTGELFF.

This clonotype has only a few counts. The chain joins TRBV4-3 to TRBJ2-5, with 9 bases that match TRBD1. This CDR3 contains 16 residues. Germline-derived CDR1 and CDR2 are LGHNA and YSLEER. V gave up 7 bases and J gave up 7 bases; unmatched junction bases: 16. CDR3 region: CASTRGTTGGVGTQYF. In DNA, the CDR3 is TGCGCCAGCACTCGGGGAACGACAGGGGGGGTCGGGACCCAGTACTTC.

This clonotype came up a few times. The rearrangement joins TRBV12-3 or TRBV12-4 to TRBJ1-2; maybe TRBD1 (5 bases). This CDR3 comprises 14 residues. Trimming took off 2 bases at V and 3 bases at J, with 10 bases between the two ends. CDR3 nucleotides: TGTGCCAGCAGTTTATCGGGGGGGGACTATGGCTACACCTTC. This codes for CASSLSGGDYGYTF.

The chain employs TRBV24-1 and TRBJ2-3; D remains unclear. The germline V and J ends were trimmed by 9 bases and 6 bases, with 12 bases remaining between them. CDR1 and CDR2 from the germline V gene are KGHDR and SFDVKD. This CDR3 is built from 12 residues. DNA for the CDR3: TGTGCCACCGGTCGGCTGGGGGATACGCAGTATTTT. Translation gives CATGRLGDTQYF.

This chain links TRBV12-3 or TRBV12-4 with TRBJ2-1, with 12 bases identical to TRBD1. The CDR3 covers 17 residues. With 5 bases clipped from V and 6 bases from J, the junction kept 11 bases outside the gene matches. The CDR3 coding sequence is TGTGCCAGCAGTCCCCGACCGGGACAGGGGGCGTTCAATGAGCAGTTCTTC. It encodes CASSPRPGQGAFNEQFF.

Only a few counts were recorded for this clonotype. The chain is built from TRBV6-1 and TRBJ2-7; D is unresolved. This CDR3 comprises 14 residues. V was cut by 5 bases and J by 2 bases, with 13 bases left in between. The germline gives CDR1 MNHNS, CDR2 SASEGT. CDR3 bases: TGTGCCAGCAGTCCGGATATCATCCCCTACGAGCAGTACTTC. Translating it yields CASSPDIIPYEQYF.

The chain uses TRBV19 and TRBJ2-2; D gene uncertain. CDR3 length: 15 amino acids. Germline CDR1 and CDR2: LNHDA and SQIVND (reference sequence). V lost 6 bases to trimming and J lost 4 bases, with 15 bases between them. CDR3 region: CASRPTRATTGELFF. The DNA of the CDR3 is TGTGCCAGTAGACCGACAAGGGCGACCACCGGGGAGCTGTTTTTT.

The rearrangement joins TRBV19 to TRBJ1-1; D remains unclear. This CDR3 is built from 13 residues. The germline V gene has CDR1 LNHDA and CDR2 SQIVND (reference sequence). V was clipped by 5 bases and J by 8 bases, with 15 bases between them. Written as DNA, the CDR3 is TGTGCCAGTAGTTTAAATCAGGATCGGGAAGCTTTCTTT. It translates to CASSLNQDREAFF.

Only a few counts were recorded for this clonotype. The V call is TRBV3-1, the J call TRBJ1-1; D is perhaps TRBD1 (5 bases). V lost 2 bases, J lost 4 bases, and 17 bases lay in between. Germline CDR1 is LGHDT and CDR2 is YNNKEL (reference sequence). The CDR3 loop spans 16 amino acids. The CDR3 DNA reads TGTGCCAGCAGCCAACGGGTCCACCAGGGAGGCACTGAAGCTTTCTTT. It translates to CASSQRVHQGGTEAFF.

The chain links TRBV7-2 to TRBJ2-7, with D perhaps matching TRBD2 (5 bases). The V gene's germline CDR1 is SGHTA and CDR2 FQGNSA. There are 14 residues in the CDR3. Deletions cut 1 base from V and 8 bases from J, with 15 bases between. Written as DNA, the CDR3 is TGTGCCAGCAGCTTAGGACTATCTGGTTCCCAGCAGTACTTC. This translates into CASSLGLSGSQQYF.